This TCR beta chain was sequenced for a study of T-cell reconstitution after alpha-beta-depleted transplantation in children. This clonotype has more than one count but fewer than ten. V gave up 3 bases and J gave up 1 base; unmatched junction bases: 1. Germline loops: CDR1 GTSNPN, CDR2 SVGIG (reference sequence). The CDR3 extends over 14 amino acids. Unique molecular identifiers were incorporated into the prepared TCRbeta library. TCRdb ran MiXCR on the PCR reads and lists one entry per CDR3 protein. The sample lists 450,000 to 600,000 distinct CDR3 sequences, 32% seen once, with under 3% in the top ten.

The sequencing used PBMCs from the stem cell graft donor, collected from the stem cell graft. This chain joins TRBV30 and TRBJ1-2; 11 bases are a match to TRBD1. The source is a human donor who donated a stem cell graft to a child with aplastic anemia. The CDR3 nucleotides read TGTGCCTGGAGGGGGACAGGGGGTAACTATGGCTACACCTTC. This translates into CAWRGTGGNYGYTF.